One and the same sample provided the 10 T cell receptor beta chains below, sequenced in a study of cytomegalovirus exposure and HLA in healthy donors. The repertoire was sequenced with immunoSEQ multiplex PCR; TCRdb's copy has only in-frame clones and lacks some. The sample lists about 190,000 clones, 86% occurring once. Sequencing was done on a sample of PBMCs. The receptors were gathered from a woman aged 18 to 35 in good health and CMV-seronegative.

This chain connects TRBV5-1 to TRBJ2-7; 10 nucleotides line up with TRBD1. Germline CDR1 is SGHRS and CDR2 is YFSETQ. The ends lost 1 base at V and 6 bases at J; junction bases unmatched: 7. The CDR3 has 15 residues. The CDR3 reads CASSLKTGGFGEQYF. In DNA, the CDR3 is TGCGCCAGCAGCTTGAAGACAGGGGGCTTCGGCGAGCAGTACTTC.

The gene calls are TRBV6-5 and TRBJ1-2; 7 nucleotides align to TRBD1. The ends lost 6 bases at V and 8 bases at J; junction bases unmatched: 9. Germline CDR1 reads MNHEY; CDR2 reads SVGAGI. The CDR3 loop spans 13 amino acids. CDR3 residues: CASSPSGGIGYTF. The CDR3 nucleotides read TGTGCCAGCAGCCCATCAGGGGGTATAGGCTACACCTTC.

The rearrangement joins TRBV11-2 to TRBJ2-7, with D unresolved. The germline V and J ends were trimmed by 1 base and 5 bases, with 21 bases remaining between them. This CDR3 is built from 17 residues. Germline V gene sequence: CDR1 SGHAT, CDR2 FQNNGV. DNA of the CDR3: TGTGCCAGCAGCTTAGGAAAGAATAGCTTAGTACACCACGAGCAGTACTTC. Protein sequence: CASSLGKNSLVHHEQYF.

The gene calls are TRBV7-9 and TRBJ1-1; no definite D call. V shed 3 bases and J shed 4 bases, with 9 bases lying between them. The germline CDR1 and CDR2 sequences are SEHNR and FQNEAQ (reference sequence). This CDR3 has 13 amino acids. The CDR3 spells CASSFSPGTEAFF. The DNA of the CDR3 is TGTGCCAGCAGCTTCTCGCCCGGCACTGAAGCTTTCTTT.

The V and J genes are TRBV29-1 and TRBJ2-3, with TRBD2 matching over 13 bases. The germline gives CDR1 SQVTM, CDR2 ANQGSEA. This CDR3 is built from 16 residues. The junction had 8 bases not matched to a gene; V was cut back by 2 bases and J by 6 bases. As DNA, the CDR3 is TGCAGCGTTGAACTGGGACTAGCGGGACGGAGGGATACGCAGTATTTT. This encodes CSVELGLAGRRDTQYF.

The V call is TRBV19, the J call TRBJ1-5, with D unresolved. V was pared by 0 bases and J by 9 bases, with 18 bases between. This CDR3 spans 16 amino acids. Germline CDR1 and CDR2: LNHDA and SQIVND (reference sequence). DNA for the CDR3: TGTGCCAGTAGTATAGATCTCGAGACCCCGTGGAGGCCCCAGCATTTT. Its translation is CASSIDLETPWRPQHF.

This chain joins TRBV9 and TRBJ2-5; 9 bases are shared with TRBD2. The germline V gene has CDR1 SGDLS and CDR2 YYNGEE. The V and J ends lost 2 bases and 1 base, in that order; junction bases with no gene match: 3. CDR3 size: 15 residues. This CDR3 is CASSVGGRAQETQYF. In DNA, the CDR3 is TGTGCCAGCAGCGTGGGCGGGAGGGCCCAAGAGACCCAGTACTTC.

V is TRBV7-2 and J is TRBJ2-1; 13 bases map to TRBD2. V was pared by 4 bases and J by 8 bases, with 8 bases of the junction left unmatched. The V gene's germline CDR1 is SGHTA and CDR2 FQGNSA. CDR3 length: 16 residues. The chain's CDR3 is CASSSGLAGDTDEQFF. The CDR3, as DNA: TGTGCCAGCAGCTCCGGACTAGCGGGAGACACGGATGAGCAGTTCTTC.

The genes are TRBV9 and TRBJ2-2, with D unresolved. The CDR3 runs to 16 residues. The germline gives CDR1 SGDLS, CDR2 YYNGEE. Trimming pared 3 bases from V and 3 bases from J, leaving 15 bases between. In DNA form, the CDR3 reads TGTGCCAGCAGCGGGTTTGGAGATCGGGACACCGGGGAGCTGTTTTTT. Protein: CASSGFGDRDTGELFF.

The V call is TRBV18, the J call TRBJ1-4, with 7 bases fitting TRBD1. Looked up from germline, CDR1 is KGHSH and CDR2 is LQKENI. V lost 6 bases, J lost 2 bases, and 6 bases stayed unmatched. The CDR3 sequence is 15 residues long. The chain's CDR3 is CASSPPGQTNEKLFF. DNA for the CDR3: TGTGCCAGCTCGCCTCCGGGACAGACTAATGAAAAACTGTTTTTT.